This T cell receptor (beta chain) was identified during a study of cytomegalovirus exposure and HLA in healthy donors. 60 Vbeta and 13 Jbeta primers were used in PCR. The authors' processing: An analysis performed later counted 75 million to 80 million unique TCR beta chains (roughly 11 million of them shared). Assay used: immunoSEQ multiplex PCR; TCRdb lists only in-frame clones, some missing. The V and J calls and the clone size are those of that table, but D and trimming were determined from the DNA. The sample lists around 120,000 clones; less than 80% were seen once. The CDR3 is 15 residues long. V lost 2 bases and J lost 4; bases outside the gene matches: 5. CDR1 MGHDK and CDR2 SYGVNS come from the germline V gene. About this clone itself: Its cognate antigen is unknown.

The study, taken as a whole, reports: The authors considered a cluster of highly shared sequence variants likely to be a sequencing artifact. HLA alleles were associated with some 16,000 TCR beta sequences in a later analysis at 0.05 false discovery rate. Whilst most TCR sequences proved rare, a subset of public TCRs occurred across many donors.

The chain combines TRBV25-1 with TRBJ2-5, with 9 bases fitting TRBD2. Sequenced material: PBMCs. The clonotype originates from a woman in her 40s in good health and CMV-seronegative. The CDR3 loop reads CASSEDSGSLETQYF. The DNA for the CDR3 is TGTGCCAGCAGTGAAGATAGCGGGAGTTTAGAGACCCAGTACTTC.